Below, 18 T cell receptor beta chains from the same sample are listed, as sequenced in a study of T cell changes during pregnancy in multiple sclerosis (dated by TCRdb to the late 2010s). Receptors were amplified or captured by the immunoSEQ multiplex PCR assay. TCRdb re-hosts the immuneACCESS table, in-frame sequences only. Its copies lack some clones; in the studies checked, an unresolved V gene accounts for under half of them, and the cause for the rest is not known. The sample yields about 31,000 clones; about 87% were counted once. 9.5% to 10% of the sample rests with the top ten. The source was CD8+ T cells from peripheral blood mononuclear cells, collected in the first trimester of pregnancy. Receptors originate from a female donor with multiple sclerosis, enrolled in a pregnancy study.

The chain is built from TRBV4-3 and TRBJ2-1, with TRBD2 identical over 10 bases. V was pared by 2 bases and J by 5 bases, with 6 bases of the junction left unmatched. Germline V gene lookup returns CDR1 LGHNA and CDR2 YSLEER. The CDR3 runs 16 residues. In nucleotides, the CDR3 is TGCGCCAGCAGCCAAAGGAGCGGGGGGGCCCACAATGAGCAGTTCTTC. This translates into CASSQRSGGAHNEQFF.

This clone was picked up one time. This chain links TRBV9 with TRBJ1-1, with 12 bases identical to TRBD1. V lost 8 bases and J lost 2; bases outside the gene matches: 10. The CDR3 contains 16 residues. The germline V gene has CDR1 SGDLS and CDR2 YYNGEE. The CDR3, as DNA: TGTGCCAGTAGCCCTGGGACAGGGGGCTTAAACACTGAAGCTTTCTTT. Its translation: CASSPGTGGLNTEAFF.

The chain combines TRBV6-4 with TRBJ2-3; D is uncertain. The CDR3 covers 14 residues. V lost 7 bases, J lost 5 bases, and 16 bases lay in between. The germline V gene has CDR1 MRHNA and CDR2 SNTAGT. DNA of the CDR3: TGTGCCAGCAATTCTGGAGAGGTAGGAGATACGCAGTATTTT. Its translation: CASNSGEVGDTQYF.

The chain combines TRBV5-6 with TRBJ1-5; D remains unclear. This CDR3 has 12 residues. V was cut by 3 bases and J by 9 bases, with 10 bases left in between. The germline CDR1 and CDR2 sequences are SGHDT and YYEEEE. CDR3 bases: TGTGCCAGCAGCTCTATCGGTTTGCCCCAGCATTTT. Translation gives CASSSIGLPQHF.

This chain uses TRBV5-4 with TRBJ2-1, with D perhaps TRBD1 (7 bases). Germline V gives CDR1 SGHNT, CDR2 YYREEE (reference sequence). CDR3 length: 14 amino acids. V lost 0 bases to trimming and J lost 6 bases, with 10 bases between them. CDR3 DNA: TGTGCCAGCAGCTTGGACAGGGGAGGCAATGAGCAGTTCTTC. This translates into CASSLDRGGNEQFF.

This chain joins TRBV27 and TRBJ2-5, with TRBD2 matching 10 bases. Trimming removed 1 base from V and 5 bases from J; junction bases left unmatched: 10. The length of the CDR3 is 17 residues. The germline V gene has CDR1 MNHEY and CDR2 SMNVEV (reference sequence). CDR3 DNA sequence: TGTGCCAGCAGTTTATTCCCCAGCGGGGGGGCCCTGGAGACCCAGTACTTC. This translates into CASSLFPSGGALETQYF.

V gene TRBV30 combines with J gene TRBJ2-1; D unresolved. The CDR3 length is 11 residues. V was cut by 7 bases and J by 4 bases, with 8 bases left in between. Germline V gene lookup returns CDR1 GTSNPN and CDR2 SVGIG (reference sequence). For the CDR3, the DNA is TGTGCCTTTCGCGATTACAATGAGCAGTTCTTC. Its translation: CAFRDYNEQFF.

The gene calls are TRBV6-1 and TRBJ1-5; D uncertain. The CDR3 is made up of 13 amino acids. Trimming removed 8 bases at V and 0 bases at J, with 8 bases between. From germline, CDR1 is MNHNS and CDR2 SASEGT. The CDR3 sequence is CASGPYSNQPQHF. DNA for the CDR3: TGTGCCAGCGGGCCCTATAGCAATCAGCCCCAGCATTTT.

The CDR3 nucleotides read TGCAGCGGGGGGACACTGCTTACTGAAGCTTTCTTT. It codes for CSGGTLLTEAFF. J is TRBJ1-1 and V is TRBV29-1, with D possibly TRBD1 on 6 matching bases. Trimming left V 7 bases short and J 5 bases short, with 14 bases between. Germline assignment: CDR1 SQVTM and CDR2 ANQGSEA. The CDR3 spans 12 residues.

The chain recombines TRBV2 with TRBJ2-7; TRBD2 aligns across 12 bases. The CDR3 consists of 13 residues. Trimming removed 10 bases from V and 3 bases from J; junction bases left unmatched: 4. Germline CDR1 is SNHLY and CDR2 is FYNNEI. CDR3 in DNA: TGTGCCACCCAGACTAGCGGGGGCTACGAGCAGTACTTC. The encoded protein is CATQTSGGYEQYF.

The chain combines TRBV6-5 with TRBJ2-5; D perhaps matches TRBD1 (5 bases). The ends were cut back, 7 bases at V and 2 bases at J, with 11 bases in the middle. The CDR3 has 13 amino acids. In germline, CDR1 is MNHEY, CDR2 SVGAGI. The DNA for the CDR3 is TGTGCCAGCACCCGGACACCTCAAGAGACCCAGTACTTC. This sequence encodes CASTRTPQETQYF.

This chain joins TRBV7-9 and TRBJ2-2; TRBD2 matches 9 bases. Looked up from germline, CDR1 is SEHNR and CDR2 is FQNEAQ (reference sequence). V shed 0 bases and J 3 bases; nucleotides not matched to a gene: 5. The CDR3 has 17 amino acids. The CDR3 DNA reads as TGTGCCAGCAGCTTAGCGGTAATAGCGGGGGACACCGGGGAGCTGTTTTTT. It is translated as CASSLAVIAGDTGELFF.

V and J are TRBV11-2 and TRBJ2-7; D is undetermined. Per the germline V gene, CDR1 is SGHAT and CDR2 is FQNNGV. Trimming pared 2 bases from V and 3 bases from J, leaving 8 bases between. The CDR3 is 13 amino acids. CDR3 amino acids: CASSLFAGYEQYF. CDR3 DNA sequence: TGTGCCAGCAGCTTATTCGCCGGCTACGAGCAGTACTTC.

This sequence joins TRBV7-9 and TRBJ2-7; TRBD2 matches at 10 bases. V was pared by 5 bases and J by 4 bases, with 2 bases of the junction left unmatched. The length of the CDR3 is 13 residues. Per germline, CDR1 SEHNR and CDR2 FQNEAQ (reference sequence). CDR3 DNA: TGTGCCAGCAGCCCTAGCGGGAGTTACGAGCAGTACTTC. Translating gives CASSPSGSYEQYF.

The chain carries TRBV21-1 and TRBJ2-2; the tabulated D call, TRBD2, remains unverified against the DNA. TRBV21-1 is termed a pseudogene. The CDR3 spans 13 residues. The DNA of the CDR3 is TGTGCCAGCAGCAAAGTGCCGGCCGGGGAGCTGTTTTTT. This codes for CASSKVPAGELFF.

The CDR3 loop reads CASSEGLPFSGANVLTF. The CDR3 nucleotides are TGTGCCAGCAGCGAGGGACTGCCTTTCTCTGGGGCCAACGTCCTGACTTTC. The rearrangement joins TRBV5-6 to TRBJ2-6; tentatively, D is TRBD2 (6 bases). Per the germline V gene, CDR1 is SGHDT and CDR2 is YYEEEE. The CDR3 contains 17 residues. With 4 bases removed from V and 0 bases from J, the gap between germline ends came to 14 bases. Full variable domain (outside the CDR3, taken from reference TRBV5-6 and TRBJ2-6): DAGVTQSPTHLIKTRGQQVTLRCSPKSGHDTVSWYQQALGQGPQFIFQYYEEEERQRGNFPDRFSGHQFPNYSSELNVNALLLGDSALYLCASSEGLPFSGANVLTFGAGSRLTVL.

The chain has TRBV7-9 and TRBJ2-7; D uncertain. The CDR3 consists of 12 residues. V was pared by 4 bases and J by 3 bases, with 7 bases between. The germline CDR1 and CDR2 sequences are SEHNR and FQNEAQ (reference sequence). The CDR3 DNA is TGTGCCAGCAGCTCAGATATCTACGAGCAGTACTTC. Translation: CASSSDIYEQYF.

V gene TRBV10-3 combines with J gene TRBJ2-1; 9 bases map to TRBD1. The CDR3 loop spans 16 amino acids. The J segment lost 2 bases and the V segment lost 5 bases, leaving 7 bases of the junction unmatched. The germline V gene encodes CDR1 ENHRY and CDR2 SYGVKD. The CDR3 DNA reads TGTGCCATCAGTCCACTGACAGGGGGAGCCTACAATGAGCAGTTCTTC. It yields the protein CAISPLTGGAYNEQFF.